This is a list of T cell receptor beta chains from one sample in a study of blood T cells in healthy people across ages. TCRdb called the 5' RACE reads again in MiXCR, with one record for every CDR3 protein. The table records approximately 1.5 million distinct CDR3 sequences, 35% to 45% of them present only once. The sample consisted of blood. The receptors originated from a woman younger than 35 in good health. Each CDR3 is given with its conserved first and last residue.

j_call: TRBJ1-2; v_call: TRBV4-1; cdr3_aa: CASSPRDGNNYGYTF
j_call: TRBJ2-3; v_call: TRBV5-1; cdr3_aa: CASSSLGTSSTDAQYF
j_call: TRBJ2-7; v_call: TRBV12-3/TRBV12-4; cdr3_aa: CASRLGRRGSYEQYF
j_call: TRBJ2-3; v_call: TRBV7-2; cdr3_aa: CASSLYSTRITSTDTQYF
j_call: TRBJ2-1; v_call: TRBV3-1; cdr3_aa: CASSQEPAVYNEQFF
j_call: TRBJ1-4; v_call: TRBV2; cdr3_aa: CAGGPDYEKLFF
j_call: TRBJ2-5; v_call: TRBV7-9; cdr3_aa: CASSFGQSPGEQYF
j_call: TRBJ2-3; v_call: TRBV18; cdr3_aa: CASSRTSRADTQYF
j_call: TRBJ2-3; v_call: TRBV3-1; cdr3_aa: CASSRQTDTQYF
j_call: TRBJ1-2; v_call: TRBV7-2; cdr3_aa: CASSLGVGQPYGYTF
j_call: TRBJ2-1; v_call: TRBV29-1; cdr3_aa: CSVPGLAGGPSNEQFF
j_call: TRBJ2-5; v_call: TRBV20-1; cdr3_aa: CSGRAGRNEQYF
j_call: TRBJ2-2; v_call: TRBV7-6; cdr3_aa: CASSFTSAGGPNTGELFF
j_call: TRBJ2-1; v_call: TRBV6-2/TRBV6-3; cdr3_aa: CASSYRRGGLIAGLAGRSYNEQFF
j_call: TRBJ1-1; v_call: TRBV6-2/TRBV6-3; cdr3_aa: CASTRTGFNTEAFF
j_call: TRBJ1-4; v_call: TRBV15; cdr3_aa: CATSRVTGPNEKLFF
j_call: TRBJ2-1; v_call: TRBV29-1; cdr3_aa: CSALSRESYNEQFF
j_call: TRBJ2-3; v_call: TRBV7-2; cdr3_aa: CASSWYTDAQYF
j_call: TRBJ2-1; v_call: TRBV2; cdr3_aa: CASSWGTVNEQFF
j_call: TRBJ1-5; v_call: TRBV12-3/TRBV12-4; cdr3_aa: CASSLGRELYGQPQHF
j_call: TRBJ2-5; v_call: TRBV9; cdr3_aa: CASSVRGTIYNEQYF
j_call: TRBJ2-5; v_call: TRBV4-3; cdr3_aa: CASSQEKIGRGSNEQYF
j_call: TRBJ1-5; v_call: TRBV4-1; cdr3_aa: CASSQERGMWPQHF
j_call: TRBJ2-5; v_call: TRBV25-1; cdr3_aa: CASSDVGWETQYF
j_call: TRBJ2-5; v_call: TRBV2; cdr3_aa: CAGRRGSFGNEQYF
j_call: TRBJ1-5; v_call: TRBV4-1; cdr3_aa: CASSQVPRPPQHF
j_call: TRBJ2-1; v_call: TRBV15; cdr3_aa: CATSRDRVPMEQFF
j_call: TRBJ2-5; v_call: TRBV20-1; cdr3_aa: CSASDETQYF
j_call: TRBJ2-3; v_call: TRBV27; cdr3_aa: CASSSDRHTQYF
j_call: TRBJ2-1; v_call: TRBV29-1; cdr3_aa: CSVLGQRGAYNEQFF
j_call: TRBJ2-7; v_call: TRBV7-2; cdr3_aa: CASSLEKGGYNEQYF
j_call: TRBJ1-1; v_call: TRBV11-2; cdr3_aa: CASSLGPRDRRNEAFF
j_call: TRBJ1-2; v_call: TRBV3-1; cdr3_aa: CASEDRFTGNGYTF
j_call: TRBJ2-7; v_call: TRBV7-2; cdr3_aa: CASSLGREWGEQYF
j_call: TRBJ2-7; v_call: TRBV28; cdr3_aa: CASSPGLASFKQYF
j_call: TRBJ2-5; v_call: TRBV10-3; cdr3_aa: CAISPDQKTQYF
j_call: TRBJ2-3; v_call: TRBV5-6; cdr3_aa: CASPSWVEGRWGTDTQYF
j_call: -; v_call: TRBV5-5; cdr3_aa: CASSLSALEQYF
j_call: TRBJ1-2; v_call: TRBV28; cdr3_aa: CATLTGGHGYTF
j_call: TRBJ2-5; v_call: TRBV5-1; cdr3_aa: CAIQRGQETQYF
j_call: TRBJ2-1; v_call: TRBV10-3; cdr3_aa: CATGTSGRGFYNEQFF
j_call: TRBJ2-1; v_call: TRBV6-2/TRBV6-3; cdr3_aa: CASSYRDTYNEQFF
j_call: TRBJ2-7; v_call: TRBV6-2/TRBV6-3; cdr3_aa: CASSSRQGYTYEQYF
j_call: TRBJ1-2; v_call: TRBV6-2/TRBV6-3; cdr3_aa: CASSYQPYGYTF
j_call: TRBJ2-1; v_call: TRBV20-1; cdr3_aa: CSAVGSRGLSSYNEQFF
j_call: TRBJ2-3; v_call: TRBV4-3; cdr3_aa: CASSQVVRDPQYF
j_call: TRBJ1-2; v_call: TRBV4-1; cdr3_aa: CASSRPFRDRNYGYTF
j_call: TRBJ2-3; v_call: TRBV20-1; cdr3_aa: CSARTAGTDTQYF
j_call: TRBJ1-3; v_call: TRBV7-2; cdr3_aa: CASIKDSHLNTIYF
j_call: TRBJ1-5; v_call: TRBV20-1; cdr3_aa: CSARAPGQSNQPQHF
j_call: TRBJ2-4; v_call: TRBV15; cdr3_aa: CATSRPRTGNEKNIQYF
j_call: TRBJ1-1; v_call: TRBV6-6; cdr3_aa: CASSRPKTGVAFF
j_call: TRBJ2-7; v_call: TRBV7-2; cdr3_aa: CASSWDRPLAGHLGGNEQYF
j_call: TRBJ2-6; v_call: TRBV7-2; cdr3_aa: CASSLTGGFSGANVLTF
j_call: TRBJ2-6; v_call: TRBV4-1; cdr3_aa: CASSQEGQGALGANVLTF
j_call: TRBJ2-1; v_call: TRBV27; cdr3_aa: CASSSLGSPGYNEQFF